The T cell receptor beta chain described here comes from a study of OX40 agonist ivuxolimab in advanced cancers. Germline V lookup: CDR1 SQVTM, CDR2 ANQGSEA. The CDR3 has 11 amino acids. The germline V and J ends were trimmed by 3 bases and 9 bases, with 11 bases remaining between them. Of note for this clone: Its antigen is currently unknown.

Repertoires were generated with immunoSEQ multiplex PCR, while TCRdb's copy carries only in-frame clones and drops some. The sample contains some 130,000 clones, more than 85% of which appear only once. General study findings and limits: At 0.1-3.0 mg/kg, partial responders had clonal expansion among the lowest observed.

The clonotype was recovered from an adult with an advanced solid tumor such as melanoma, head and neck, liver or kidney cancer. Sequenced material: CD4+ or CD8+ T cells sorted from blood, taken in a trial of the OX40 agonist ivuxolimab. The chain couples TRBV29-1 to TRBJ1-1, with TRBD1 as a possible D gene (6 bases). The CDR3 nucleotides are TGCAGCGTTGAGGGGGCGCGGAAAGCTTTCTTT. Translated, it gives CSVEGARKAFF.